These 7 T cell receptor beta chains share one sample of origin, sequenced in a study of post-analysis software for immune sequencing data (dated by TCRdb to between 2014 and 2016). The paper's findings and limits, for the study overall: Significantly higher frequencies in patients than in controls were found for a few TRBV segments, including TRBV5-6, TRBV5-1 and TRBV20-1.

Libraries came from PCR. The sample was run on an Illumina HiSeq 2500. Unique molecular identifiers were incorporated into TCR beta cDNA libraries to reduce PCR and sequencing biases. TCRdb trimmed the raw reads at Q25, called clones with MiXCR and kept productive beta chains. Entries are consolidated by CDR3 protein sequence, retaining the most common genes and DNA. The sample has 380,000 or so distinct CDR3 sequences on record, roughly 30% of them singletons. The ten largest clones capture about an eighth of the sample. Their cognate antigens are unknown. Sequencing was performed on blood. These receptors came from a girl between 5 and 17 years old with multiple sclerosis.

Only a few counts were recorded for this clonotype. The chain is built from TRBV7-9 and TRBJ2-5, with D possibly matching TRBD2 (6 bases). CDR1 SEHNR and CDR2 FQNEAQ come from the germline V gene (reference sequence). This CDR3 comprises 17 residues. V was trimmed by 1 base and J by 2 bases, leaving 17 bases between them. CDR3 DNA: TGTGCCAGCAGCTTAGACGTTCGGGGACTGGCGCAAGAGACCCAGTACTTC. This translates into CASSLDVRGLAQETQYF.

The V and J genes are TRBV27 and TRBJ1-1, with unresolved D. This CDR3 region has 13 residues. The germline CDR1 and CDR2 sequences are MNHEY and SMNVEV (reference sequence). Trimming left V 5 bases short and J 3 bases short, with 10 bases between. In DNA form, the CDR3 reads TGTGCCAGCAGTCCCCTAACCGACACTGAAGCTTTCTTT. Translated, it gives CASSPLTDTEAFF.

A few counts support this clonotype. The chain joins TRBV20-1 to TRBJ2-5, with TRBD2 as a possible D gene (6 bases). Trimming took 5 bases from V and 5 from J, leaving 15 bases between them. The CDR3 is 13 residues long. Germline-derived CDR1 and CDR2 are DFQATT and SNEGSKA (reference sequence). The CDR3 loop reads CSAGGTDVETQYF. CDR3 sequence (DNA): TGCAGTGCTGGAGGGACGGACGTGGAGACCCAGTACTTC.

The genes are TRBV6-5 and TRBJ2-1; 9 positions agree with TRBD2. The CDR3 spans 15 residues. Germline CDR1 is MNHEY and CDR2 is SVGAGI. Germline trimming cut 4 bases from V and 4 bases from J; bases unmatched to any gene: 5. In DNA form, the CDR3 reads TGTGCCAGCAGTTTTACTAGCGGGCCGTACAATGAGCAGTTCTTC. This encodes CASSFTSGPYNEQFF.

This clonotype turned up a few times. V usage is TRBV6-2 or TRBV6-3 and J usage is TRBJ2-6; D is unresolved. Looked up from germline, CDR1 is MNHEY and CDR2 is SVGEGT. This CDR3 has 15 amino acids. Trimming stripped 0 bases from V and 0 bases from J, with 3 bases between. The CDR3 spells CASSYSTSGANVLTF. The CDR3 nucleotides are TGTGCCAGCAGTTACTCTACCTCTGGGGCCAACGTCCTGACTTTC.

The chain employs TRBV12-3 or TRBV12-4 and TRBJ1-5; the match to TRBD1 covers 8 bases. CDR3 length equals 14 residues. After removal of 8 bases from V and 4 bases from J, the junction contained 7 bases not matched to a gene. The CDR3 loop reads CASLSRGPNQPQHF. DNA for the CDR3: TGTGCCAGCCTAAGCAGGGGGCCGAATCAGCCCCAGCATTTT.

CDR3 protein: CASSLAGALSYEQYF. In DNA form, the CDR3 reads TGTGCCAGCAGTTTGGCGGGGGCCCTCTCCTACGAGCAGTACTTC. The rearrangement links TRBV11-2 to TRBJ2-7, with a weak D call TRBD2 (7 bases). Trimming pared 6 bases from V and 0 bases from J, leaving 15 bases between. The germline V gene encodes CDR1 SGHAT and CDR2 FQNNGV. The CDR3 is 15 residues long. Drawing the rest from reference TRBV11-2 and TRBJ2-7, the complete variable domain is EAGVAQSPRYKIIEKRQSVAFWCNPISGHATLYWYQQILGQGPKLLIQFQNNGVVDDSQLPKDRFSAERLKGVDSTLKIQPAKLEDSAVYLCASSLAGALSYEQYFGPGTRLTVT.